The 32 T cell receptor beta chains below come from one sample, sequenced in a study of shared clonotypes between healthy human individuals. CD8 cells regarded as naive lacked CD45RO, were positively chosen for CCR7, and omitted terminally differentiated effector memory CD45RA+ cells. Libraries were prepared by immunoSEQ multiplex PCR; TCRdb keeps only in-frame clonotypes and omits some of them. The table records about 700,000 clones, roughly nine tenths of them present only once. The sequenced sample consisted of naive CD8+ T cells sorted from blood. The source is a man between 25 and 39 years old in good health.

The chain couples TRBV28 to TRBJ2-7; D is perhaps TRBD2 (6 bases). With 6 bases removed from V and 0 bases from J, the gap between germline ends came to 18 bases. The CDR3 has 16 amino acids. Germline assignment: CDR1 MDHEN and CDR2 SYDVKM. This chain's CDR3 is CASSLLSGRNSYEQYF. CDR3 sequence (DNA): TGTGCCAGCAGCCTGTTAAGCGGGCGTAACTCCTACGAGCAGTACTTC.

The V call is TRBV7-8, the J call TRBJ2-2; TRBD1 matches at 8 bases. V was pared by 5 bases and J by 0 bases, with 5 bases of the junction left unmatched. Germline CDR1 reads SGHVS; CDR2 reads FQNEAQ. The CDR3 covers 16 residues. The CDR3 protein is CASSSTGGSNTGELFF. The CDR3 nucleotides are TGTGCCAGCAGCAGCACAGGGGGGTCGAACACCGGGGAGCTGTTTTTT.

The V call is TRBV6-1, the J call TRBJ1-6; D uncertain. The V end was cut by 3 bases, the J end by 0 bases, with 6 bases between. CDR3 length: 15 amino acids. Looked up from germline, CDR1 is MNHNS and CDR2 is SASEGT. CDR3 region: CASSEASSYNSPLHF. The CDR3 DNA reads TGTGCCAGCAGTGAGGCCAGCTCCTATAATTCACCCCTCCACTTT.

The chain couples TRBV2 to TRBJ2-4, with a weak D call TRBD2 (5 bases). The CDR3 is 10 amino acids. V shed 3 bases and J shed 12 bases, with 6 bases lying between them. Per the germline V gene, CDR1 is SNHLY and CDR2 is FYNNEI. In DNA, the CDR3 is TGTGCCAGCAGTGATGGGAGTCAGTACTTC. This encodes CASSDGSQYF.

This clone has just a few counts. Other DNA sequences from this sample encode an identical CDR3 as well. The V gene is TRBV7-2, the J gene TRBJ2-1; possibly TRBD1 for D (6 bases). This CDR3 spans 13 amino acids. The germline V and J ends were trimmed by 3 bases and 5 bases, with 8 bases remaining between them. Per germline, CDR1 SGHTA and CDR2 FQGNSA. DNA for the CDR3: TGTGCCAGCAGCTTGGGACACAACAATGAGCAGTTCTTC. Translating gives CASSLGHNNEQFF.

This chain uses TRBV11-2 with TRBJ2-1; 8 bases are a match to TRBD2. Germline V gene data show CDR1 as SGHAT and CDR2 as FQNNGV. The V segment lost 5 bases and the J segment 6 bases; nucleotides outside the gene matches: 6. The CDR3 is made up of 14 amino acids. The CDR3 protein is CASSHGTRGNEQFF. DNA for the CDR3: TGTGCCAGCAGCCACGGGACTAGGGGCAATGAGCAGTTCTTC.

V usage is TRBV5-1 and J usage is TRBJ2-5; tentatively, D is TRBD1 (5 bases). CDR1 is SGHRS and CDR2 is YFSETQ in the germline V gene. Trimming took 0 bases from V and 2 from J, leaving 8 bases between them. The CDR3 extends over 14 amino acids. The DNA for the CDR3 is TGCGCCAGCAGCTTGGAGACAGAACAAGAGACCCAGTACTTC. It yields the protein CASSLETEQETQYF.

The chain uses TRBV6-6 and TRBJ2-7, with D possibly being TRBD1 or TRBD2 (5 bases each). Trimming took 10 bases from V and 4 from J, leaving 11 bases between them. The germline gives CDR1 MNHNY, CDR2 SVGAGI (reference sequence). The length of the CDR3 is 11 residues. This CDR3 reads CATGAPYEQYF. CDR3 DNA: TGTGCCACCGGGGCGCCGTACGAGCAGTACTTC.

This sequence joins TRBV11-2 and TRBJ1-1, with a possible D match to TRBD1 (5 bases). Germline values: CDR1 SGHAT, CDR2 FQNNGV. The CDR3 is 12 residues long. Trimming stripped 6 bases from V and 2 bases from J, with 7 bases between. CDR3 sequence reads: CASSRTNTEAFF. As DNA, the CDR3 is TGTGCCAGCAGTCGGACAAACACTGAAGCTTTCTTT.

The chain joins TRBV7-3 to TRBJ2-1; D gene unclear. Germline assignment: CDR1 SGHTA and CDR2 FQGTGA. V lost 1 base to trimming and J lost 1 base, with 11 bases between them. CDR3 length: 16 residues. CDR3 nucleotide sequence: TGTGCCAGCAGCTTAAGGGCGTTCCTTTCCTACAATGAGCAGTTCTTC. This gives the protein CASSLRAFLSYNEQFF.

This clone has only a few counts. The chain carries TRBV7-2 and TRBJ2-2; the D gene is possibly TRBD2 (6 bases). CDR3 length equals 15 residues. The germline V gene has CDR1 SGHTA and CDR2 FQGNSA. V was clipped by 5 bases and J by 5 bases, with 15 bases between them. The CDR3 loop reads CASSATLAETGELFF. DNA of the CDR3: TGTGCCAGCAGCGCAACATTAGCGGAGACCGGGGAGCTGTTTTTT.

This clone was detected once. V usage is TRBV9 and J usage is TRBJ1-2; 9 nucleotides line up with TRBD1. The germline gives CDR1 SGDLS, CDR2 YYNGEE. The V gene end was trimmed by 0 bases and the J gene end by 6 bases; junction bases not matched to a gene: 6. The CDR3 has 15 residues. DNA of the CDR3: TGTGCCAGCAGCGTAGATACAGGGGGCGACGATGGCTACACCTTC. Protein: CASSVDTGGDDGYTF.

CDR3 DNA: TGTGCCAGCAGCCCGGGGAGCGGAAACATTCAGTACTTC. Translated: CASSPGSGNIQYF. The chain couples TRBV14 to TRBJ2-4; D perhaps matches TRBD2 (5 bases). The germline V gene encodes CDR1 SGHDN and CDR2 FVKESK. Trimming removed 4 bases at V and 6 bases at J, with 10 bases between. The CDR3 spans 13 residues.

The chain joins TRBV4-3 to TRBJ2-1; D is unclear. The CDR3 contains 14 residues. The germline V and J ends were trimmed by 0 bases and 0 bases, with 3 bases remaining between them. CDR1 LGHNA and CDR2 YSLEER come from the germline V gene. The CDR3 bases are TGCGCCAGCAGCCAAGACGACTCCTACAATGAGCAGTTCTTC. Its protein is CASSQDDSYNEQFF.

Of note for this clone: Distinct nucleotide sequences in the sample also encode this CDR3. CDR3 sequence (DNA): TGTGCCAGCTCACCAGGGGTCTCCTACGAGCAGTACTTC. The encoded protein is CASSPGVSYEQYF. The V and J genes are TRBV18 and TRBJ2-7; D is uncertain. The CDR3 is 13 residues long. Trimming pared 2 bases from V and 0 bases from J, leaving 5 bases between. Germline V gives CDR1 KGHSH, CDR2 LQKENI.

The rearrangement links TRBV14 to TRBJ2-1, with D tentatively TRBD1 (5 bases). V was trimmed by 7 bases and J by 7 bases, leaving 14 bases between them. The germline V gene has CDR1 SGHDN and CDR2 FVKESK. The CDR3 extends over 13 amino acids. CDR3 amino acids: CASKDGAWNEQFF. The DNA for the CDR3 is TGTGCCAGCAAAGATGGGGCGTGGAATGAGCAGTTCTTC. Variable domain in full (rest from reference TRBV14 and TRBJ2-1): EAGVTQFPSHSVIEKGQTVTLRCDPISGHDNLYWYRRVMGKEIKFLLHFVKESKQDESGMPNNRFLAERTGGTYSTLKVQPAELEDSGVYFCASKDGAWNEQFFGPGTRLTVL.

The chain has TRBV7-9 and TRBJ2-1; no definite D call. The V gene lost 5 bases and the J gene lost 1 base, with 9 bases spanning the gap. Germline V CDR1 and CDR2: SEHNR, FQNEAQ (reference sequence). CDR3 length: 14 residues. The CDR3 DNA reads TGTGCCAGCAGCACGGTTAAGTCCTACAATGAGCAGTTCTTC. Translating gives CASSTVKSYNEQFF.

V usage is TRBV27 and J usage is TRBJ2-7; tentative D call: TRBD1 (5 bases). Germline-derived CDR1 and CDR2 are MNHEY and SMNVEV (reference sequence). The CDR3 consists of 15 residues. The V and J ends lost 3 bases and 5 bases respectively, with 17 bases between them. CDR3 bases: TGTGCCAGCAGTTTTAGGACATTACCGAGCGACGAGCAGTACTTC. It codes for CASSFRTLPSDEQYF.

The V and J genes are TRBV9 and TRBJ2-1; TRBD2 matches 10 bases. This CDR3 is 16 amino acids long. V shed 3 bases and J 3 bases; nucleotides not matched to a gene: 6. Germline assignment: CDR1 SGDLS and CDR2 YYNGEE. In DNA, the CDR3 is TGTGCCAGCAGCGACGCCGGGACTAGCGTCTACAATGAGCAGTTCTTC. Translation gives CASSDAGTSVYNEQFF. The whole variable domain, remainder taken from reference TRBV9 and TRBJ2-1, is DSGVTQTPKHLITATGQRVTLRCSPRSGDLSVYWYQQSLDQGLQFLIQYYNGEERAKGNILERFSAQQFPDLHSELNLSSLELGDSALYFCASSDAGTSVYNEQFFGPGTRLTVL.

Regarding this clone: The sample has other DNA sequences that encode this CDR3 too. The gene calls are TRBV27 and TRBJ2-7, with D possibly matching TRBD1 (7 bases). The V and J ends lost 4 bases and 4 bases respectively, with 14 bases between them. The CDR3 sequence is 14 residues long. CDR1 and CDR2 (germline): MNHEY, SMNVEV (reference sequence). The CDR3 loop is CASSYGQGGYEQYF. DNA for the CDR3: TGTGCCAGCAGTTATGGCCAGGGGGGATACGAGCAGTACTTC.

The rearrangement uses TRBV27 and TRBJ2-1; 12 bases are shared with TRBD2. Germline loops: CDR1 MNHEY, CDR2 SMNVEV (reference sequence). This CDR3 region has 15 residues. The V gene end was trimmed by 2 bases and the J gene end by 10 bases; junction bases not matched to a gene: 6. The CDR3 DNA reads TGTGCCAGCAGTTTAAGGCTAGCGGGAGGGCTGGAGCAGTTCTTC. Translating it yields CASSLRLAGGLEQFF.

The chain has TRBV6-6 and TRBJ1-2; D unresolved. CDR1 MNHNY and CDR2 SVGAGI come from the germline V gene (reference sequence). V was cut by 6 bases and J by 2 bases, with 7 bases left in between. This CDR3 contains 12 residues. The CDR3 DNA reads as TGTGCCAGCAGATCTATAAACTATGGCTACACCTTC. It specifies CASRSINYGYTF.

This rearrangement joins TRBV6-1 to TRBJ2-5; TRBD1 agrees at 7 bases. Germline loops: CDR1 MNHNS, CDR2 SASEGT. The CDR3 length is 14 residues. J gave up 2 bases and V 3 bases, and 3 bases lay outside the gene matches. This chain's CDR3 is CASSDGTAQETQYF. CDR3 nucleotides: TGTGCCAGCAGTGACGGGACAGCACAAGAGACCCAGTACTTC.

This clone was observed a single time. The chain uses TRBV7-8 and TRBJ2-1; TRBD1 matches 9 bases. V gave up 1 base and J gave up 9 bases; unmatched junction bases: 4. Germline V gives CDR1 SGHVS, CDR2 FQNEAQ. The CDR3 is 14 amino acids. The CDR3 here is CASSLEQGAPEQFF. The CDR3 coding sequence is TGTGCCAGCAGCTTAGAACAGGGGGCTCCTGAGCAGTTCTTC.

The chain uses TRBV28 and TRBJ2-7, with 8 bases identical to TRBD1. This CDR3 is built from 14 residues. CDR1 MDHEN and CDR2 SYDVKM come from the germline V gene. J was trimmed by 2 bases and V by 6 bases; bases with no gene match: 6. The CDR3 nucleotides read TGTGCCAGCAGGACAGGGGTGGGCCCCTACGAGCAGTACTTC. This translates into CASRTGVGPYEQYF.

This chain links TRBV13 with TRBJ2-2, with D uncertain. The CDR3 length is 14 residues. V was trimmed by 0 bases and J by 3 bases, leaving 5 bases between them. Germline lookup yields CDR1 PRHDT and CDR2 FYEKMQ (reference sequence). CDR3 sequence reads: CASSLGRYTGELFF. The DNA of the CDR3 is TGTGCCAGCAGCTTAGGCCGATACACCGGGGAGCTGTTTTTT.

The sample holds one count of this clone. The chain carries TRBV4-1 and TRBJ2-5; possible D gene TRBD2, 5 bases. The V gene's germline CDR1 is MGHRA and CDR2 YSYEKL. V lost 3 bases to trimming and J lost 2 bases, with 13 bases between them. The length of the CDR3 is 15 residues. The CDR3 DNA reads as TGCGCCAGCAGCCAGGGGAGTTTTCCTCAAGAGACCCAGTACTTC. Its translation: CASSQGSFPQETQYF.

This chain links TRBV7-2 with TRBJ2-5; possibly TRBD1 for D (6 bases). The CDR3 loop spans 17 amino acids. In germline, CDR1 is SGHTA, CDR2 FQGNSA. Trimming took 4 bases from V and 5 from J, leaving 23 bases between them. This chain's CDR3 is CASSSPGTERGFETQYF. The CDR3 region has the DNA TGTGCCAGCAGCTCCCCCGGGACGGAAAGGGGGTTTGAGACCCAGTACTTC.

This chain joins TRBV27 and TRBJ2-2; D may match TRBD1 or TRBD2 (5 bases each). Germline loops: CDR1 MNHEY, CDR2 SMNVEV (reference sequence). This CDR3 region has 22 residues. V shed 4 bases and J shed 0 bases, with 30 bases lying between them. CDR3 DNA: TGTGCCAGCAGTTCCCGCGCCCCCATCCCGGGACCACCGACGTCGAACACCGGGGAGCTGTTTTTT. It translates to CASSSRAPIPGPPTSNTGELFF.

The CDR3 loop reads CAWRGGPSNYGYTF. In nucleotides, the CDR3 is TGTGCCTGGAGAGGGGGGCCTTCTAACTATGGCTACACCTTC. The chain has TRBV30 and TRBJ1-2, with D possibly TRBD1 on 6 matching bases. Germline CDR1 and CDR2: GTSNPN and SVGIG (reference sequence). This CDR3 comprises 14 residues. Trimming left V 3 bases short and J 0 bases short, with 11 bases between.

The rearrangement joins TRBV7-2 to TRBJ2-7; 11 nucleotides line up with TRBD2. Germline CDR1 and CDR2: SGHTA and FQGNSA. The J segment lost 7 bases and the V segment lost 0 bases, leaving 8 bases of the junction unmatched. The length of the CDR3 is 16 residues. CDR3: CASSLARGLAAVEQYF. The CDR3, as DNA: TGTGCCAGCAGCTTAGCCCGGGGACTAGCGGCGGTGGAGCAGTACTTC.

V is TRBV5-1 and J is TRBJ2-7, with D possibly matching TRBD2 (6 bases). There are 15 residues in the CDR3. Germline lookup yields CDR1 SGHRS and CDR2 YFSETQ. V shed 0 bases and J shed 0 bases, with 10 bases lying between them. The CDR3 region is CASSLGPSDSYEQYF. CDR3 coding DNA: TGCGCCAGCAGCTTGGGGCCTAGCGACTCCTACGAGCAGTACTTC.